This passage covers 20 T cell receptor beta chains from one sample sequenced in a study of blood T cell repertoires in COVID-19 (dated by TCRdb to 2018 to 2020). Library preparation employed the immunoSEQ multiplex PCR assay. TCRdb took over this immuneACCESS table, retaining in-frame rearrangements with V and J assigned. Such tables are incomplete; in checked studies, under half of the missing clones stem from an unresolved V gene, and the remainder is unexplained. In this sample the table shows 200,000 to 300,000 clones, approximately 80% of which occur a single time. The ten largest clonotypes hold around 7% of the sample. The material sequenced was peripheral blood. The origin of the receptors is a woman aged 80 or older with COVID-19, enrolled during active disease.

The rearrangement links TRBV5-8 to TRBJ1-5; D is ambiguous. V lost 0 bases to trimming and J lost 2 bases, with 6 bases between them. From germline, CDR1 is SGHTS and CDR2 YDEGEE. This CDR3 has 14 residues. Here the CDR3 DNA reads TGTGCCAGCAGCTTGGGTACAGGCAATCAGCCCCAGCATTTT. Protein: CASSLGTGNQPQHF. The complete variable domain, with remaining parts taken from reference TRBV5-8 and TRBJ1-5, reads EAGVTQSPTHLIKTRGQQATLRCSPISGHTSVYWYQQALGLGLQFLLWYDEGEERNRGNFPPRFSGRQFPNYSSELNVNALELEDSALYLCASSLGTGNQPQHFGDGTRLSIL.

J is TRBJ2-1 and V is TRBV5-1; the D gene is possibly TRBD2 (5 bases). CDR1 is SGHRS, CDR2 YFSETQ, per germline. Trimming took 1 base from V and 8 from J, leaving 10 bases between them. The CDR3 extends over 13 amino acids. The CDR3 region has the DNA TGCGCCAGCAGCTTGTCCGGGATGGATGAGCAGTTCTTC. It is translated as CASSLSGMDEQFF. Full variable domain (outside the CDR3, taken from reference TRBV5-1 and TRBJ2-1): KAGVTQTPRYLIKTRGQQVTLSCSPISGHRSVSWYQQTPGQGLQFLFEYFSETQRNKGNFPGRFSGRQFSNSRSEMNVSTLELGDSALYLCASSLSGMDEQFFGPGTRLTVL.

This chain connects TRBV18 to TRBJ1-2; D is possibly TRBD1 (6 bases). From germline, CDR1 is KGHSH and CDR2 LQKENI. V gave up 4 bases and J gave up 0 bases, with 9 bases separating them. The CDR3 spans 14 residues. This CDR3 is CASSQGGANYGYTF. The CDR3 nucleotides are TGTGCCAGCTCACAAGGGGGGGCTAACTATGGCTACACCTTC.

The chain is built from TRBV27 and TRBJ2-2, with 7 bases fitting TRBD2. Trimming cost V 7 bases and J 5 bases; bases outside gene matches: 19. CDR3 size: 18 residues. CDR1 and CDR2 (germline): MNHEY, SMNVEV (reference sequence). CDR3 residues: CASTTSEGRSSGTGELFF. CDR3 coding DNA: TGTGCCAGCACCACTTCGGAAGGGAGAAGTAGCGGGACCGGGGAGCTGTTTTTT.

This clone was seen once. V and J are TRBV7-3 and TRBJ2-2, with TRBD1 matching 7 bases. The germline V gene encodes CDR1 SGHTA and CDR2 FQGTGA. The CDR3 runs 15 residues. V was clipped by 1 base and J by 9 bases; unmatched bases: 8. The CDR3 reads CASSLIPGQARELFF. The CDR3 DNA sequence: TGTGCCAGCAGCTTAATCCCCGGACAGGCCAGGGAGCTGTTTTTT.

This clone was picked up a small number of times. The V call is TRBV5-1, the J call TRBJ1-3, with 10 bases aligning to TRBD1. The germline gives CDR1 SGHRS, CDR2 YFSETQ. The CDR3 totals 18 residues. J lost 2 bases, V lost 0 bases, and 8 bases had no gene match. CDR3: CASSLAGTGVYPGNTIYF. The CDR3 region has the DNA TGCGCCAGCAGCTTGGCCGGGACAGGGGTTTATCCTGGAAACACCATATATTTT.

The chain recombines TRBV28 with TRBJ1-2; D gene unclear. In germline, CDR1 is MDHEN, CDR2 SYDVKM. CDR3 length: 14 residues. V was clipped by 5 bases and J by 3 bases, with 13 bases between them. In DNA form, the CDR3 reads TGTGCCAGCAGTCCCGCTTTTAGCCACTATGGCTACACCTTC. Translation gives CASSPAFSHYGYTF.

This chain links TRBV19 with TRBJ2-7; D ambiguous. The CDR3 length is 13 residues. The V and J ends lost 4 bases and 6 bases respectively, with 13 bases between them. From germline, CDR1 is LNHDA and CDR2 SQIVND (reference sequence). The DNA for the CDR3 is TGTGCCAGTAGTACCTCACGGTCTTTCGAGCAGTACTTC. Protein sequence: CASSTSRSFEQYF.

The V call is TRBV18, the J call TRBJ1-1, with D maybe TRBD1 (5 bases). The CDR3 has 13 amino acids. The germline V and J ends were trimmed by 8 bases and 0 bases, with 10 bases remaining between them. Germline CDR1 reads KGHSH; CDR2 reads LQKENI. Here the CDR3 DNA reads TGTGCCAGCCGTGGGGGGTTGAACACTGAAGCTTTCTTT. Its protein product is CASRGGLNTEAFF.

This chain links TRBV28 with TRBJ2-4; 7 bases match TRBD2. The CDR3 is 17 residues long. CDR1 and CDR2 (germline): MDHEN, SYDVKM. Losses at the gene ends were 4 bases for V and 3 bases for J; bases not matched to a gene: 12. In DNA form, the CDR3 reads TGTGCCAGCAGTTACCTTGGCGGGAGCGTCGGCAAAAACATTCAGTACTTC. This gives the protein CASSYLGGSVGKNIQYF. Combining the CDR3 with reference TRBV28 and TRBJ2-4 gives the whole variable domain DVKVTQSSRYLVKRTGEKVFLECVQDMDHENMFWYRQDPGLGLRLIYFSYDVKMKEKGDIPEGYSVSREKKERFSLILESASTNQTSMYLCASSYLGGSVGKNIQYFGAGTRLSVL.

The V and J genes are TRBV19 and TRBJ1-4, with D perhaps TRBD1 (5 bases). The length of the CDR3 is 16 residues. The V and J ends lost 4 bases and 0 bases respectively, with 12 bases between them. CDR1 is LNHDA, CDR2 SQIVND, per germline (reference sequence). The CDR3: CASSTDTAATNEKLFF. In nucleotides, the CDR3 is TGTGCCAGTAGTACGGACACTGCTGCAACTAATGAAAAACTGTTTTTT.

The chain has TRBV6-5 and TRBJ1-2; the match to TRBD1 covers 10 bases. The CDR3 runs to 14 residues. The V and J ends lost 2 bases and 4 bases, in that order; junction bases with no gene match: 1. Germline-derived CDR1 and CDR2 are MNHEY and SVGAGI. CDR3 region: CASSYRTGGYGYTF. In DNA, the CDR3 is TGTGCCAGCAGTTACAGGACAGGGGGCTATGGCTACACCTTC.

The count of this clone is one. The gene calls are TRBV28 and TRBJ1-6; D ambiguous. The CDR3 is made up of 14 amino acids. Trimming pared 6 bases from V and 0 bases from J, leaving 6 bases between. Per the germline V gene, CDR1 is MDHEN and CDR2 is SYDVKM. The CDR3 DNA sequence: TGTGCCAGCAGGGGGAGCTCCTATAATTCACCCCTCCACTTT. Protein product: CASRGSSYNSPLHF. Together with reference TRBV28 and TRBJ1-6, the CDR3 gives the full variable domain: DVKVTQSSRYLVKRTGEKVFLECVQDMDHENMFWYRQDPGLGLRLIYFSYDVKMKEKGDIPEGYSVSREKKERFSLILESASTNQTSMYLCASRGSSYNSPLHFGNGTRLTVT.

J is TRBJ1-4 and V is TRBV11-2; a weak D match, TRBD1 (5 bases). Germline CDR1 is SGHAT and CDR2 is FQNNGV. The ends were cut back, 3 bases at V and 8 bases at J, with 10 bases in the middle. The CDR3 contains 13 residues. The CDR3 loop reads CASSFRRGEKLFF. In DNA, the CDR3 is TGTGCCAGCAGCTTTCGGCGGGGGGAAAAACTGTTTTTT.

This clone was seen a single time. The gene calls are TRBV18 and TRBJ2-1; weak D call: TRBD1 (6 bases). The CDR3 sequence is 14 residues long. Looked up from germline, CDR1 is KGHSH and CDR2 is LQKENI. V lost 3 bases and J 7 bases, leaving 13 bases between the germline ends. CDR3: CASSPTQGGNEQFF. The CDR3 region has the DNA TGTGCCAGCTCACCGACACAGGGCGGGAATGAGCAGTTCTTC.

The V gene is TRBV4-1, the J gene TRBJ1-1; D gene unclear. The CDR3 extends over 11 amino acids. The germline V gene encodes CDR1 MGHRA and CDR2 YSYEKL. V lost 3 bases, J lost 11 bases, and 10 bases lay in between. The CDR3 coding sequence is TGCGCCAGCAGCCAGGCCGAGAGGGCTTTCTTT. It codes for CASSQAERAFF.

This clone was detected only a few times. V and J are TRBV12-3 or TRBV12-4 and TRBJ1-5; no clear D. Between the trimmed V and J ends, which lost 7 bases and 4 bases, there was a span of 8 bases. The CDR3 is made up of 12 amino acids. CDR3 DNA: TGTGCCAGCACCACCCGGAATCAGCCCCAGCATTTT. As protein: CASTTRNQPQHF.

CDR3: CASSGQGGSAGANVLTF. In nucleotides, the CDR3 is TGTGCCAGCAGTGGACAGGGGGGGAGTGCTGGGGCCAACGTCCTGACTTTC. The rearrangement uses TRBV2 and TRBJ2-6, with 9 bases aligning to TRBD1. This CDR3 contains 17 residues. Per germline, CDR1 SNHLY and CDR2 FYNNEI. V was clipped by 4 bases and J by 2 bases; unmatched bases: 6. The full variable domain, completed using reference TRBV2 and TRBJ2-6, is EPEVTQTPSHQVTQMGQEVILRCVPISNHLYFYWYRQILGQKVEFLVSFYNNEISEKSEIFDDQFSVERPDGSNFTLKIRSTKLEDSAMYFCASSGQGGSAGANVLTFGAGSRLTVL.

This clone was seen a single time. The chain links TRBV7-9 to TRBJ2-5, with 7 bases fitting TRBD1. The V gene's germline CDR1 is SEHNR and CDR2 FQNEAQ (reference sequence). Unmatched junction bases numbered 7, after V lost 5 bases and J lost 1 base. The CDR3 has 15 residues. This CDR3 reads CASSQRGLGQETQYF. In DNA, the CDR3 is TGTGCCAGCAGCCAGAGGGGGCTGGGCCAAGAGACCCAGTACTTC.

This clone was counted only a few times. V is TRBV20-1 and J is TRBJ1-6; 7 bases align to TRBD1. V dropped 3 bases and J dropped 2; count of bases not matched to a gene: 13. CDR1 and CDR2 from the germline V gene are DFQATT and SNEGSKA (reference sequence). There are 18 residues in the CDR3. CDR3: CSASTGTEGSAYNSPLHF. In DNA form, the CDR3 reads TGCAGTGCTAGTACGGGGACAGAAGGGTCGGCCTATAATTCACCCCTCCACTTT.